The rows below give T cell receptor beta chains drawn from one sample of a study of blood T cell repertoires in COVID-19. Clones were sequenced by immunoSEQ multiplex PCR, and TCRdb holds only the in-frame ones, with some missing. The table has approximately 120,000 clones, approximately 84% seen once. Sequenced material: peripheral blood. These receptors were taken from a human donor in a cohort sampled during active COVID-19. Both conserved end residues are part of each CDR3. The order of the fields is clone size, V gene, D gene, J gene, CDR3 DNA, CDR3 protein. A D gene is named only where the DNA matches it firmly. A clone size is listed for some rows: how often the clone was seen (once, few, many), or a class if it is expanded.

-	TRBV7-8	-	TRBJ2-7	TGTGCCAGCAGCTTCGGCGGGTTCGAGCAGTACTTC	CASSFGGFEQYF
-	TRBV19	TRBD2	TRBJ2-1	TGTGCCAGTAGTATAGCTAGCGGGGGGGTGACTGAGCAGTTCTTC	CASSIASGGVTEQFF
few	TRBV10-1	-	TRBJ2-3	TGCGCCAGCAGTGAGTCGCACAGACACACAGATACGCAGTATTTT	CASSESHRHTDTQYF
-	TRBV15	-	TRBJ1-2	TGTGCCACCAGCAGAGAGCCAGGCAACTATGGCTACACCTTC	CATSREPGNYGYTF
-	TRBV13	-	TRBJ1-2	TGTGCCAGCAGCTTATCTTTGGAGGGAAACTATGGCTACACCTTC	CASSLSLEGNYGYTF
-	TRBV2	-	TRBJ1-1	TGTGCCAGCAGTGAGTCGACACGGAACACTGAAGCTTTCTTT	CASSESTRNTEAFF
-	TRBV30	-	TRBJ1-6	TGTGCCTGCACCCTGGGGCCAGGGACCTATAATTCACCCCTCCACTTT	CACTLGPGTYNSPLHF
-	TRBV10-2	TRBD1	TRBJ1-2	TGCGCCAGCAGTTTGACAGGGGAGAACTATGGCTACACCTTC	CASSLTGENYGYTF
-	TRBV12-3/TRBV12-4	TRBD2	TRBJ2-5	TGTGCCAGCAGTTTAGACGGGGGGGAGACCCAGTACTTC	CASSLDGGETQYF
once	TRBV6-6	-	TRBJ1-3	TGTGCCAGCAGTTACTCGACAGGAAACACCATATATTTT	CASSYSTGNTIYF
-	TRBV12-5	-	TRBJ1-5	TGTGCTAGTGGTTTGGGACAGCTGTTCCAGCCCCAGCATTTT	CASGLGQLFQPQHF
-	TRBV6-5	-	TRBJ1-5	TGTGCCAGCTTGGGGCAGACTAGCAATCAGCCCCAGCATTTT	CASLGQTSNQPQHF
-	TRBV5-4	-	TRBJ1-4	TGTGCCAGCAGCCCGGGAGGGAGAACTAATGAAAAACTGTTTTTT	CASSPGGRTNEKLFF
-	TRBV7-8	-	TRBJ1-2	TGTGCCAGCAGCTTAGCTTCGGGGAATACGTATGGCTACACCTTC	CASSLASGNTYGYTF
-	TRBV7-2	TRBD1	TRBJ2-7	TGTGCCAGCAGCTACAGGGGGTACGAGCAGTACTTC	CASSYRGYEQYF
-	TRBV12-3/TRBV12-4	-	TRBJ2-7	TGTGCCAGCAGTTCGGGCTACGAGCAGTACTTC	CASSSGYEQYF
-	TRBV18	-	TRBJ1-1	TGTGCCAGCTCACCAGGGCGGGACACTGAAGCTTTCTTT	CASSPGRDTEAFF
-	TRBV4-1	-	TRBJ2-7	TGCGCCAGCAGCCGAACTGCCGGGGATTACGAGCAGTACTTC	CASSRTAGDYEQYF
-	TRBV19	TRBD1	TRBJ1-1	TGTGCCAGTAGTCTCCTCAGGACAGGACCGAACACTGAAGCTTTCTTT	CASSLLRTGPNTEAFF
-	TRBV29-1	-	TRBJ2-2	TGCAGCGTTGCTGCGGGGCCTGGCGGGGAGCTGTTTTTT	CSVAAGPGGELFF
-	TRBV24-1	TRBD1	TRBJ2-5	TGTGCCACCAGTGATGGGGCAGGGGGCGAACAAGAGACCCAGTACTTC	CATSDGAGGEQETQYF
-	TRBV19	TRBD1	TRBJ2-5	TGTGCCAGTAGTATTTCGGGACAGGGGGGAGAGACCCAGTACTTC	CASSISGQGGETQYF
-	TRBV7-9	-	TRBJ2-7	TGTGCCAGCAGCTTACCGGGGTTCAACGAGCAGTACTTC	CASSLPGFNEQYF
-	TRBV2	TRBD2	TRBJ2-1	TGTGCCAGCAGTTTGGCTAGCGGGGCGACCCACAATGAGCAGTTCTTC	CASSLASGATHNEQFF
few	TRBV15	-	TRBJ1-1	TGTGCCACCAGCAGAAGCTACTTGAACACTGAAGCTTTCTTT	CATSRSYLNTEAFF
-	TRBV7-2	-	TRBJ1-1	TGTGCCAGCAGCTTACTGGGGGCGAACACTGAAGCCTTCTTT	CASSLLGANTEAFF
-	TRBV11-3	-	TRBJ2-1	TGTGCCAGCAGCTTAGGAGACAGTAATGAGCAGTTCTTC	CASSLGDSNEQFF
-	TRBV9	TRBD1	TRBJ1-2	TGTGCCAGCAGCGTCGAACAGACAGGGAACTATGGCTACACCTTC	CASSVEQTGNYGYTF
-	TRBV9	-	TRBJ1-1	TGTGCCAGCAGCGTAGAGGGGCAAGTCACTGAAGCTTTCTTT	CASSVEGQVTEAFF
-	TRBV19	-	TRBJ1-5	TGTGCCAGTAGTATATTTGGTCGACTTCAGCCCCAGCATTTT	CASSIFGRLQPQHF
-	TRBV7-9	-	TRBJ2-3	TGTGCCAGCAGCTTGACCGGAGGCACAGATACGCAGTATTTT	CASSLTGGTDTQYF
-	TRBV30	-	TRBJ1-2	TGTGCCTGGAGTGCCCGCGGGACGGGTAACTATGGCTACACCTTC	CAWSARGTGNYGYTF